This entry lists 20 T cell receptor beta chains sequenced from one sample in a study of blood T cell repertoires in COVID-19. Produced via immunoSEQ multiplex PCR; TCRdb's table is partial and in-frame only. The sample lists some 180,000 clones, approximately 84% occurring once. Sequences were obtained from peripheral blood. The receptor set was obtained from an elderly woman with COVID-19, enrolled during active disease.

The rearrangement links TRBV5-4 to TRBJ2-3; TRBD2 aligns across 8 bases. The CDR3 consists of 15 residues. Losses at the gene ends were 0 bases for V and 4 bases for J; bases not matched to a gene: 4. Germline-derived CDR1 and CDR2 are SGHNT and YYREEE (reference sequence). The CDR3 DNA sequence: TGTGCCAGCAGCTTGGCGAGCGGGAGTGCAGATACGCAGTATTTT. Amino acids: CASSLASGSADTQYF.

The CDR3 nucleotides read TGCAGTGCTAGTTACGGGTCGATAACCGGGGAGCTGTTTTTT. Protein product: CSASYGSITGELFF. The chain joins TRBV20-1 to TRBJ2-2; no firm D call. The CDR3 totals 14 residues. Germline CDR1 is DFQATT and CDR2 is SNEGSKA (reference sequence). V was trimmed by 3 bases and J by 5 bases, leaving 13 bases between them.

The J gene is TRBJ2-1, the V gene TRBV5-1; 7 nucleotides agree with TRBD2. Trimming at V came to 4 bases and at J to 9 bases, leaving 16 bases not matched to a gene. This CDR3 has 16 residues. Germline loops: CDR1 SGHRS, CDR2 YFSETQ. This CDR3 reads CASSRIPGSSGSEQFF. CDR3 DNA sequence: TGCGCCAGCAGCCGAATCCCGGGTTCTAGCGGCAGTGAGCAGTTCTTC.

The V gene is TRBV7-8, the J gene TRBJ2-7; tentative D call: TRBD1 (6 bases). The length of the CDR3 is 14 residues. V dropped 5 bases and J dropped 0 bases, with 11 bases sitting between them. Germline values: CDR1 SGHVS, CDR2 FQNEAQ. In DNA, the CDR3 is TGTGCCAGCAGCCTCGGACAGTACTCCTACGAGCAGTACTTC. Amino acids: CASSLGQYSYEQYF. Supplemented by reference TRBV7-8 and TRBJ2-7, the full variable domain reads GAGVSQSPRYKVAKRGQDVALRCDPISGHVSLFWYQQALGQGPEFLTYFQNEAQLDKSGLPSDRFFAERPEGSVSTLKIQRTQQEDSAVYLCASSLGQYSYEQYFGPGTRLTVT.

This chain connects TRBV3-1 (or the pseudogene TRBV3-2) to TRBJ2-5; 15 bases are a match to TRBD2. Germline values: CDR1 LGHDT, CDR2 YNNKEL (reference sequence). V shed 4 bases, J shed 5 bases, and the junction held 5 bases outside the gene matches. The CDR3 spans 16 residues. Here the CDR3 reads CASSLGTSGRRETQYF. CDR3 nucleotide sequence: TGTGCCAGCAGCCTCGGGACTAGCGGGAGGAGGGAGACCCAGTACTTC.

The CDR3 sequence: CASSQTTVNTEAFF. In nucleotides, the CDR3 is TGCGCCAGCAGCCAAACGACAGTGAACACTGAAGCTTTCTTT. The chain is built from TRBV4-3 and TRBJ1-1, with D perhaps matching TRBD1 (5 bases). CDR3 size: 14 residues. The germline V gene encodes CDR1 LGHNA and CDR2 YSLEER. Trimming stripped 2 bases from V and 0 bases from J, with 7 bases between.

The V and J genes are TRBV10-3 and TRBJ2-5, with 7 bases identical to TRBD1. The germline V gene has CDR1 ENHRY and CDR2 SYGVKD. Losses at the gene ends were 6 bases for V and 1 base for J; bases not matched to a gene: 5. This CDR3 is built from 14 residues. This chain's CDR3 is CAIRPGTAQETQYF. CDR3 DNA: TGTGCCATCAGGCCCGGGACAGCCCAAGAGACCCAGTACTTC.

The V call is TRBV27, the J call TRBJ1-1; possibly TRBD1 for D (5 bases). This CDR3 spans 15 amino acids. Germline CDR1 MNHEY, CDR2 SMNVEV (reference sequence). Trimming took 0 bases from V and 4 from J, leaving 12 bases between them. The chain's CDR3 is CASSLSWGEGTEAFF. The CDR3 DNA sequence: TGTGCCAGCAGTTTATCGTGGGGGGAAGGCACTGAAGCTTTCTTT.

The chain carries TRBV7-6 and TRBJ2-5; 10 bases line up with TRBD1. V lost 7 bases to trimming and J lost 2 bases; unmatched junction nucleotides: 4. CDR3 length: 14 amino acids. Germline loops: CDR1 SGHVS, CDR2 FNYEAQ. This CDR3 reads CASTLGQGQETQYF. For the CDR3, the DNA is TGTGCCAGCACCTTGGGACAGGGGCAAGAGACCCAGTACTTC.

The V gene is TRBV6-5, the J gene TRBJ2-5; D is possibly TRBD1 (5 bases). The CDR3 consists of 15 residues. Germline V CDR1 and CDR2: MNHEY, SVGAGI. Trimming took off 4 bases at V and 4 bases at J, with 16 bases between the two ends. CDR3 DNA sequence: TGTGCCAGCAGTTTCCTTCGACAGACTCGAGAGACCCAGTACTTC. This translates into CASSFLRQTRETQYF.

The chain recombines TRBV9 with TRBJ2-7; D is possibly TRBD1 (5 bases). This CDR3 has 15 amino acids. Looked up from germline, CDR1 is SGDLS and CDR2 is YYNGEE. Trimming cost V 1 base and J 6 bases, with 17 bases left between them. The CDR3 DNA follows: TGTGCCAGCAGCGTAAGGGGTTCTCCTCCGAGCGAGCAGTACTTC. Translation gives CASSVRGSPPSEQYF.

J is TRBJ1-1 and V is TRBV2, with TRBD1 as a possible D gene (6 bases). The CDR3 contains 13 residues. Trimming stripped 4 bases from V and 4 bases from J, with 10 bases between. Germline lookup yields CDR1 SNHLY and CDR2 FYNNEI. The CDR3 DNA sequence: TGTGCCAGCAGTGTGACAGGTCTCACTGAAGCTTTCTTT. It translates to CASSVTGLTEAFF.

The V call is TRBV18, the J call TRBJ1-5; 8 nucleotides match TRBD1. V dropped 3 bases and J dropped 2; count of bases not matched to a gene: 6. The germline V gene encodes CDR1 KGHSH and CDR2 LQKENI. This CDR3 has 16 amino acids. CDR3 sequence: CASSPRTGKGNQPQHF. The CDR3 DNA reads TGTGCCAGCTCACCGAGGACAGGGAAGGGCAATCAGCCCCAGCATTTT.

This chain connects TRBV28 to TRBJ2-1; 10 bases map to TRBD2. Per germline, CDR1 MDHEN and CDR2 SYDVKM. V was clipped by 4 bases and J by 12 bases; unmatched bases: 12. This CDR3 is built from 15 residues. This CDR3 is CASSSRTSGGMLQFF. The CDR3 region has the DNA TGTGCCAGCAGTTCCCGGACTAGCGGCGGGATGCTGCAGTTCTTC.

The gene calls are TRBV19 and TRBJ2-7, with 8 bases identical to TRBD1. V was pared by 7 bases and J by 2 bases, with 7 bases of the junction left unmatched. CDR1 is LNHDA, CDR2 SQIVND, per germline (reference sequence). The CDR3 loop spans 14 amino acids. CDR3 sequence (DNA): TGTGCCAGTAAGCCCGGGACAGGTCCCTACGAGCAGTACTTC. Translated: CASKPGTGPYEQYF.

The chain links TRBV6-5 to TRBJ2-7, with 11 bases matching TRBD1. The V gene end was trimmed by 2 bases and the J gene end by 4 bases; junction bases not matched to a gene: 4. The length of the CDR3 is 15 residues. Germline lookup yields CDR1 MNHEY and CDR2 SVGAGI. CDR3 residues: CASSYGTGGDYEQYF. CDR3 sequence (DNA): TGTGCCAGCAGTTACGGGACAGGGGGAGATTACGAGCAGTACTTC.

V gene TRBV6-2 or TRBV6-3 combines with J gene TRBJ1-5, with 10 bases identical to TRBD1. J was trimmed by 2 bases and V by 6 bases; bases with no gene match: 4. The CDR3 runs to 15 residues. Germline CDR1 is MNHEY and CDR2 is SVGEGT. CDR3 bases: TGTGCCAGCAGCTCCGGGACAGGGGGCAATCAGCCCCAGCATTTT. Amino acids: CASSSGTGGNQPQHF.

This chain joins TRBV18 and TRBJ2-7; 7 bases are a match to TRBD2. V lost 4 bases, J lost 0 bases, and 9 bases stayed unmatched. The CDR3 runs to 16 residues. The V gene's germline CDR1 is KGHSH and CDR2 LQKENI. Here the CDR3 DNA reads TGTGCCAGCTCACTTCTTAGCGGGTTAAGCTCCTACGAGCAGTACTTC. Translation gives CASSLLSGLSSYEQYF.

This clone was observed a few times. The V gene is TRBV19, the J gene TRBJ2-2; D is possibly TRBD2 (6 bases). The CDR3 runs to 12 residues. Germline CDR1 LNHDA, CDR2 SQIVND (reference sequence). With 6 bases removed from V and 6 bases from J, the gap between germline ends came to 8 bases. CDR3 DNA sequence: TGTGCCAGTAGAGGAGGGGCCGGGGAGCTGTTTTTT. The encoded protein is CASRGGAGELFF.

This chain connects TRBV19 to TRBJ1-1; D is perhaps TRBD1 (6 bases). Germline V CDR1 and CDR2: LNHDA, SQIVND (reference sequence). This CDR3 contains 11 residues. The V gene lost 9 bases and the J gene lost 6 bases, with 11 bases spanning the gap. The CDR3 bases are TGTGCCAGCAGGGGAGGGGCTGAAGCTTTCTTT. Translation: CASRGGAEAFF.